This section outlines one T cell receptor (beta chain) sequence together with its context. Antigen unknown. Its ends do not fully match the called genes, so a read error is possible. From around 0.5 ug of total RNA, TCR beta-specific cDNA was reverse-transcribed using a constant-region primer. Slightly modified ARM-PCR with three nested multiplex PCR rounds yielded TCR beta libraries. TRBV1-TRBV30 forward primers and a C-beta reverse primer were used in the first two PCR rounds, which each ran for approximately 11 cycles. A single record per CDR3 protein comes from TCRdb applying MiXCR to the multiplex PCR reads. The sample gives tens of thousands of distinct CDR3 sequences, more than 65% of which show up once; roughly a fifth is in the top ten. The tissue used was unsorted bulk material of about 19-34 mg. RNA and DNA were co-extracted from it with the AllPrep DNA/RNA mini kit. Tumors were each sampled at five separate regions.

Germline CDR1 is MNHNS and CDR2 is SASEGT. The CDR3 has 15 residues. The data were obtained in a study of tumor-infiltrating lymphocytes in primary liver carcinoma. The study, taken as a whole, reports: Among the pair types, tumor region pairs showed more overlap than tumor-adjacent and tumor-blood pairs. Tumors had a significantly higher top-250-clone fraction than blood (p = 0.039).

The receptor was derived from a middle-aged man with primary liver carcinoma and hepatitis B virus infection. Sequenced: liver tumor tissue from sampling region 1. Subset indicated: tumor region T1, superior pole. The rearrangement joins TRBV6-1 to TRBJ2-2; a weak D match, TRBD2 (6 bases). The CDR3 DNA sequence: TGTGCCAGTAGTGAAGGGGTAGGGAGGAGTGTGGAGCTGTTTTTT. Protein product: CASSEGVGRSVELFF.